This T cell receptor beta chain stems from a study of T cells after somatic rescue of genetic block. This clone was picked up one time. Trimming took off 3 bases at V and 11 bases at J, with 18 bases between the two ends. Per germline, CDR1 SGDLS and CDR2 YYNGEE. The CDR3 length is 14 residues. Sequencing used immunoSEQ multiplex PCR; TCRdb keeps in-frame clones, though not all of them. The sample lists 110,000 or so clones; 85% to 95% were seen once. The sequenced sample was peripheral blood mononuclear cells (PBMCs). The chain uses TRBV9 and TRBJ2-1; D may match TRBD1 or TRBD2 (6 bases each). This receptor was taken from a woman aged 18-35 years. CDR3 DNA sequence: TGTGCCAGCAGCGAGACGTTACGGGGGCTTAAGCAGTTCTTC. Encoded protein: CASSETLRGLKQFF. The full variable domain, rest sourced from reference TRBV9 and TRBJ2-1, is DSGVTQTPKHLITATGQRVTLRCSPRSGDLSVYWYQQSLDQGLQFLIQYYNGEERAKGNILERFSAQQFPDLHSELNLSSLELGDSALYFCASSETLRGLKQFFGPGTRLTVL.